Below, 3 T cell receptor beta chains from the same sample are listed, as sequenced in a study of identical twins. TCRdb analysed the 5' RACE reads with MiXCR anew, one entry per CDR3 protein. The sample has a few hundred thousand distinct CDR3 sequences; roughly 9% are singletons. The specimen sequenced was naive T cells sorted from blood. These receptors were collected from a woman aged 45 to 65 in good health.

This clonotype was counted ten times or more. The V gene is TRBV7-2, the J gene TRBJ2-7, with D perhaps matching TRBD1 (6 bases). This CDR3 comprises 14 residues. CDR1 is SGHTA, CDR2 FQGNSA, per germline. The V and J ends lost 2 bases and 3 bases respectively, with 11 bases between them. CDR3 DNA sequence: TGTGCCAGCAGCTTAAAGACAGGAGTCTACGAGCAGTACTTC. Its translation is CASSLKTGVYEQYF. Variable domain in full (rest from reference TRBV7-2 and TRBJ2-7): GAGVSQSPSNKVTEKGKDVELRCDPISGHTALYWYRQSLGQGLEFLIYFQGNSAPDKSGLPSDRFSAERTGGSVSTLTIQRTQQEDSAVYLCASSLKTGVYEQYFGPGTRLTVT.

This clonotype was picked up many times. As the CDR3 is not closed by the conserved phenylalanine or tryptophan, this likely results from a read error. The limits of the CDR3 on the DNA are not certain, so only TCRdb's listed CDR3 is given. This sequence joins TRBV12-3 or TRBV12-4 and TRBJ2-1; the table calls TRBD1, which could not be checked here. The length of the CDR3 is 11 amino acids, counting both ends. The CDR3 loop is CASSLSSQGAR.

The chain is built from TRBV30 and TRBJ2-7, with TRBD2 matching 8 bases. Germline assignment: CDR1 GTSNPN and CDR2 SVGIG (reference sequence). CDR3 length equals 14 residues. Trimming removed 2 bases from V and 2 bases from J; junction bases left unmatched: 5. The CDR3 here is CAWSRLAGTYEQYV. The DNA for the CDR3 is TGTGCCTGGAGTCGGTTAGCGGGGACCTACGAGCAGTACGTC.